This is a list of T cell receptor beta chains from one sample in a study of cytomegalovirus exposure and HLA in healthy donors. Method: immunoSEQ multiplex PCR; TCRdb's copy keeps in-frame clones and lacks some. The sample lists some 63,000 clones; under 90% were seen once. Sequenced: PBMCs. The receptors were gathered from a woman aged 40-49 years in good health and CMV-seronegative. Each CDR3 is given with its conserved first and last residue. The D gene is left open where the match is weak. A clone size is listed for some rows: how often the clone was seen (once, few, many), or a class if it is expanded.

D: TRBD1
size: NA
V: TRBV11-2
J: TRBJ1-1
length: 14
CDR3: CASSEGQGYTEAFF
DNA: TGTGCCAGCAGCGAAGGACAGGGGTACACTGAAGCTTTCTTT

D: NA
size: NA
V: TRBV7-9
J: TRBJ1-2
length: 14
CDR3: CASSLALPSYGYTF
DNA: TGTGCCAGCAGCTTAGCCCTTCCCTCGTATGGCTACACCTTC

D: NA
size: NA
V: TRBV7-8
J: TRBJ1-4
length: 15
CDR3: CASSSDLRRGEKLFF
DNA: TGTGCCAGCAGCTCAGATCTAAGGAGGGGTGAAAAACTGTTTTTT

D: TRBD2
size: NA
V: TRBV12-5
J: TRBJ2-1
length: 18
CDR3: CASGLSLSSGSSYNEQFF
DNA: TGTGCTAGTGGCTTGAGCCTTTCTAGCGGCTCATCCTACAATGAGCAGTTCTTC

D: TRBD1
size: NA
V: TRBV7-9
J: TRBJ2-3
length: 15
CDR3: CASSEPGQLTDTQYF
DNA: TGTGCCAGCAGCGAACCGGGACAGCTAACAGATACGCAGTATTTT

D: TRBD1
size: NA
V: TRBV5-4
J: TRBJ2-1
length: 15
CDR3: CASSLKETGVNEQFF
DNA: TGTGCCAGCAGCTTAAAAGAGACAGGGGTGAATGAGCAGTTCTTC

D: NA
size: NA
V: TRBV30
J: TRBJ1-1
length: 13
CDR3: CGSTSRGWTEAFF
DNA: TGTGGGAGTACATCCAGAGGGTGGACTGAAGCTTTCTTT

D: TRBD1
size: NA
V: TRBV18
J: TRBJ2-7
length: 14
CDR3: CASSPTGRTYEQYF
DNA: TGTGCCAGCTCACCGACAGGGCGGACCTACGAGCAGTACTTC

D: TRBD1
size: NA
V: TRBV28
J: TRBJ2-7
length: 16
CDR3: CASTPWGQAGSYEQYF
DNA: TGTGCCAGCACCCCCTGGGGACAGGCGGGCTCCTACGAGCAGTACTTC

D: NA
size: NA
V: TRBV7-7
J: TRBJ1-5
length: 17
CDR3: CASSPSGDIYSNQPQHF
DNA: TGTGCTAGCAGCCCCAGCGGGGACATTTATAGCAATCAGCCCCAGCATTTT

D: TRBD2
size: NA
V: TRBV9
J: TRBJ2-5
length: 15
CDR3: CASSVDQRRAGHQYF
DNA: TGTGCCAGCAGCGTAGACCAAAGGCGAGCGGGGCATCAGTACTTC

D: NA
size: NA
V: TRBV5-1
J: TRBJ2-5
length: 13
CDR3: CASSRDNEETQYF
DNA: TGCGCCAGCAGTCGGGACAACGAAGAGACCCAGTACTTC

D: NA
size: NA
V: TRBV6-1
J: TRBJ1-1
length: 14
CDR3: CASSPRGGSAEAFF
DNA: TGTGCCAGCAGTCCGAGGGGCGGGAGTGCTGAAGCTTTCTTT

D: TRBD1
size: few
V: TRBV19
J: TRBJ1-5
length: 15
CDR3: CASSNLGQNNQPQHF
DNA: TGTGCCAGTAGTAATTTGGGACAGAACAATCAGCCCCAGCATTTT

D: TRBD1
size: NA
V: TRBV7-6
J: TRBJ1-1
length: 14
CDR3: CASRSGTANTEAFF
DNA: TGTGCCAGCAGGTCCGGGACAGCGAACACTGAAGCTTTCTTT

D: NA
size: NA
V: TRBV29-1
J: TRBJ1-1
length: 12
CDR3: CSVATANTEAFF
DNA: TGCAGCGTGGCGACAGCGAACACTGAAGCTTTCTTT

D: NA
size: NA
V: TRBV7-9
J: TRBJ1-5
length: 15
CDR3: CASSAMGAGNQPQHF
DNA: TGTGCCAGCAGCGCAATGGGGGCAGGCAATCAGCCCCAGCATTTT

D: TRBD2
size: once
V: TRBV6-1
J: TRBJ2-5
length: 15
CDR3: CASISGRELQETQYF
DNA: TGTGCCAGCATTAGCGGGAGGGAGTTACAAGAGACCCAGTACTTC

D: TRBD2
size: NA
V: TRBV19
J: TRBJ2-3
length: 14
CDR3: CASSLAGGEDTQYF
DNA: TGTGCCAGTAGTCTAGCGGGAGGGGAGGATACGCAGTATTTT

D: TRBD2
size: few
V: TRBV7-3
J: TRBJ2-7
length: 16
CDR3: CASSWGSGRAFYEQYF
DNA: TGTGCCAGCAGCTGGGGAAGCGGGAGGGCCTTTTACGAGCAGTACTTC

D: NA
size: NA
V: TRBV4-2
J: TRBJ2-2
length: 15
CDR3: CASSQGDLNTGELFF
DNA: TGTGCCAGCAGCCAGGGGGACTTGAACACCGGGGAGCTGTTTTTT

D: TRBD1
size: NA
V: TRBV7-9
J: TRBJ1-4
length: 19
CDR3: CASSPGQGTGRIPNEKLFF
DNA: TGTGCCAGCAGCCCGGGACAGGGGACGGGAAGGATCCCTAATGAAAAACTGTTTTTT

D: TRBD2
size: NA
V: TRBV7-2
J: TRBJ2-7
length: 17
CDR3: CASSLGRTSGGSYEQYF
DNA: TGTGCCAGCAGCTTAGGGAGGACTAGCGGAGGCTCCTACGAGCAGTACTTC